This T cell receptor beta chain stems from a study of shared clonotypes between healthy human individuals. Study-wide points: The study sampled only blood, and tissue repertoires likely differ. A handful of donors had around 5% of their naive CD4 clonotypes in common.

V lost 7 bases to trimming and J lost 5 bases; unmatched junction nucleotides: 5. The CDR3 sequence is 13 residues long. Germline loops: CDR1 MDHEN, CDR2 SYDVKM. Using immunoSEQ multiplex PCR, the repertoire was profiled, and TCRdb retains in-frame clones only, with some absent. The table shows nearly 750,000 clones, with approximately 72% occurring only once. In the case of this clone: What it recognizes is unknown.

V usage is TRBV28 and J usage is TRBJ1-2; 9 nucleotides line up with TRBD1. The TCR sequence derives from a woman in her thirties in good health. Sequencing was carried out using memory CD4+ T cells sorted from blood. Regarding subset: CD45RA-negative fraction. CDR3 loop: CASTTGGQYGYTF. The CDR3 DNA reads TGTGCCAGCACCACAGGGGGCCAATATGGCTACACCTTC.